The next 27 T cell receptor beta chains were all read from a single sample in a study of T cell responses to AZD1222 COVID-19 vaccine (dated by TCRdb to 2020 to 2022). The receptor library was made with the immunoSEQ multiplex PCR assay. Here the immuneACCESS table is served through TCRdb, limited to in-frame sequences with V and J called. Missing clones are a known gap in these copies; in checked studies unresolved V genes cover under half, and the rest lacks a known reason. The sample yields some 130,000 clones; approximately 85% were counted once. The leading ten clones occupy about 1.5% of the sample. Taken with the paper, the label for time point translates to: baseline before first vaccination. The sample was peripheral blood, taken on day 0 of AZD1222 vaccination. These receptors were obtained from an adult in good health.

This chain uses TRBV11-1 with TRBJ2-5; D is unclear. Germline V CDR1 and CDR2: SGHAT, FQDESV (reference sequence). V lost 3 bases to trimming and J lost 2 bases, with 7 bases between them. There are 13 residues in the CDR3. The CDR3 loop reads CASSFRRQETQYF. CDR3 coding DNA: TGTGCCAGCAGCTTCCGCAGACAAGAGACCCAGTACTTC.

This rearrangement joins TRBV6-4 to TRBJ1-1; unclear D gene. This CDR3 spans 17 amino acids. Germline CDR1 is MRHNA and CDR2 is SNTAGT. V gave up 0 bases and J gave up 4 bases, with 18 bases separating them. This CDR3 reads CASSDSGVGGRGTEAFF. The CDR3 DNA sequence: TGTGCCAGCAGTGACTCCGGCGTGGGAGGGAGAGGCACTGAAGCTTTCTTT.

The V gene is TRBV29-1, the J gene TRBJ2-3; a weak D match, TRBD1 (6 bases). This CDR3 is built from 14 residues. The V end lost 7 bases, the J end lost 0 bases, and 14 bases lay between the germline ends. The germline V gene has CDR1 SQVTM and CDR2 ANQGSEA. CDR3 residues: CSAKQGPSTDTQYF. CDR3 in DNA: TGCAGCGCCAAACAGGGACCTAGCACAGATACGCAGTATTTT.

The chain is built from TRBV6-4 and TRBJ1-2, with unresolved D. V was shortened by 3 bases and J by 6 bases, with 5 bases between the two germline ends. Per the germline V gene, CDR1 is MRHNA and CDR2 is SNTAGT. This CDR3 is 11 amino acids long. The CDR3, as DNA: TGTGCCAGCAGTGATAGCAATGGCTACACCTTC. It specifies CASSDSNGYTF.

The V call is TRBV12-3 or TRBV12-4, the J call TRBJ1-2; TRBD1 matches 8 bases. The J segment lost 5 bases and the V segment lost 7 bases, leaving 6 bases of the junction unmatched. CDR3 size: 13 residues. CDR3 sequence (DNA): TGTGCCAGCACTACACAGGGGGTATATGGCTACACCTTC. Residues: CASTTQGVYGYTF.

The chain employs TRBV5-5 and TRBJ2-7; D may be TRBD1 (6 bases). The CDR3 runs to 15 residues. Trimming took off 0 bases at V and 2 bases at J, with 12 bases between the two ends. Germline-derived CDR1 and CDR2 are SGHKS and YYEKEE (reference sequence). Here the CDR3 reads CASSLGTGWPYEQYF. Written as DNA, the CDR3 is TGTGCCAGCAGCTTGGGTACAGGGTGGCCCTACGAGCAGTACTTC.

This clone has a handful of counts. The CDR3 DNA reads TGTGCCAGCTCACAGGGAGAAAACACTGAAGCTTTCTTT. The encoded protein is CASSQGENTEAFF. The chain employs TRBV18 and TRBJ1-1, with D uncertain. CDR1 is KGHSH and CDR2 is LQKENI in the germline V gene. The CDR3 contains 13 residues. V lost 4 bases, J lost 2 bases, and 8 bases lay in between.

CDR3 DNA: TGCGCCAGCAGCCAAACCGGGACAGGGGGCGGCTATGGCTACACCTTC. It translates to CASSQTGTGGGYGYTF. The chain couples TRBV5-1 to TRBJ1-2; 12 bases align to TRBD1. V was clipped by 4 bases and J by 4 bases; unmatched bases: 8. The CDR3 has 16 residues. Germline lookup yields CDR1 SGHRS and CDR2 YFSETQ.

The chain carries TRBV24-1 and TRBJ1-2; TRBD1 agrees at 8 bases. Trimming cost V 2 bases and J 5 bases; bases outside gene matches: 18. The CDR3 is made up of 19 amino acids. CDR1 is KGHDR and CDR2 is SFDVKD in the germline V gene. CDR3 DNA: TGTGCCACCAGTGATTCTCCTGGGACGGGGTCAGGGGGCCAGTATGGCTACACCTTC. This encodes CATSDSPGTGSGGQYGYTF.

The gene calls are TRBV14 and TRBJ1-2, with D possibly being TRBD1 (6 bases). From germline, CDR1 is SGHDN and CDR2 FVKESK. Trimming removed 4 bases at V and 5 bases at J, with 11 bases between. The CDR3 contains 13 residues. This CDR3 reads CASSPEDRYGYTF. DNA for the CDR3: TGTGCCAGCAGCCCCGAGGACAGATATGGCTACACCTTC.

This rearrangement joins TRBV5-6 to TRBJ1-1, with D maybe TRBD1 (5 bases). Trimming removed 6 bases from V and 7 bases from J, with 22 bases in between. Looked up from germline, CDR1 is SGHDT and CDR2 is YYEEEE. This CDR3 region has 15 residues. For the CDR3, the DNA is TGTGCCAGCACCCTGGGGGGGGGTAGATGGGTTGAAGCTTTCTTT. Translating it yields CASTLGGGRWVEAFF.

V is TRBV11-2 and J is TRBJ2-7; either TRBD1 or TRBD2 may fit D (5 bases each). Deletions cut 1 base from V and 0 bases from J, with 13 bases between. The CDR3 loop spans 16 amino acids. Per the germline V gene, CDR1 is SGHAT and CDR2 is FQNNGV. CDR3 DNA sequence: TGTGCCAGCAGCTTAGCGGCAGGGACCAACTCCTACGAGCAGTACTTC. It codes for CASSLAAGTNSYEQYF.

The chain couples TRBV30 to TRBJ1-2; D uncertain. The CDR3 runs to 13 residues. Germline-derived CDR1 and CDR2 are GTSNPN and SVGIG (reference sequence). With 5 bases removed from V and 1 base from J, the gap between germline ends came to 11 bases. CDR3: CAWRQNVNYGYTF. For the CDR3, the DNA is TGTGCCTGGCGGCAGAACGTTAACTATGGCTACACCTTC. The whole variable domain, filled in from reference TRBV30 and TRBJ1-2, reads SQTIHQWPATLVQPVGSPLSLECTVEGTSNPNLYWYRQAAGRGLQLLFYSVGIGQISSEVPQNLSASRPQDRQFILSSKKLLLSDSGFYLCAWRQNVNYGYTFGSGTRLTVV.

The chain uses TRBV5-1 and TRBJ1-3; D is ambiguous. With 5 bases removed from V and 3 bases from J, the gap between germline ends came to 9 bases. The CDR3 sequence is 13 residues long. Germline CDR1 is SGHRS and CDR2 is YFSETQ. This CDR3 is CASSGQGGNTIYF. DNA for the CDR3: TGCGCCAGCAGTGGTCAAGGTGGAAACACCATATATTTT.

The V gene is TRBV5-4, the J gene TRBJ1-3, with D possibly being TRBD1 (5 bases). Trimming left V 4 bases short and J 3 bases short, with 14 bases between. This CDR3 is 15 amino acids long. In germline, CDR1 is SGHNT, CDR2 YYREEE (reference sequence). DNA of the CDR3: TGTGCCAGCAGCCAATCTGGGGCCTTTGGAAACACCATATATTTT. Residues: CASSQSGAFGNTIYF.

This chain connects TRBV18 to TRBJ2-7, with 7 bases lining up with TRBD2. Germline lookup yields CDR1 KGHSH and CDR2 LQKENI. The CDR3 loop spans 15 amino acids. With 2 bases clipped from V and 6 bases from J, the junction kept 10 bases outside the gene matches. In nucleotides, the CDR3 is TGTGCCAGCTCACCATCGACGGGCGGGAGCCCCGAGCAGTACTTC. Its translation: CASSPSTGGSPEQYF. Looking up the rest from reference TRBV18 and TRBJ2-7 gives the full variable domain: NAGVMQNPRHLVRRRGQEARLRCSPMKGHSHVYWYRQLPEEGLKFMVYLQKENIIDESGMPKERFSAEFPKEGPSILRIQQVVRGDSAAYFCASSPSTGGSPEQYFGPGTRLTVT.

The chain links TRBV7-2 to TRBJ2-1; 9 nucleotides line up with TRBD2. J gave up 10 bases and V 0 bases, and 10 bases lay outside the gene matches. CDR1 SGHTA and CDR2 FQGNSA come from the germline V gene. The CDR3 extends over 16 amino acids. The CDR3 region has the DNA TGTGCCAGCAGCTTAGCCCAATATACCCTAGCGGGGGAGCAGTTCTTC. Amino acid sequence: CASSLAQYTLAGEQFF.

The rearrangement links TRBV5-5 to TRBJ2-5; 15 nucleotides agree with TRBD2. This CDR3 contains 16 residues. CDR1 and CDR2 (germline): SGHKS, YYEKEE (reference sequence). The V gene end was trimmed by 2 bases and the J gene end by 2 bases; junction bases not matched to a gene: 1. The CDR3 here is CASSFGTSGGQETQYF. The CDR3 bases are TGTGCCAGCAGCTTTGGGACTAGCGGGGGGCAAGAGACCCAGTACTTC.

V is TRBV5-1 and J is TRBJ2-2, with no clear D. CDR3 length: 13 amino acids. With 0 bases removed from V and 3 bases from J, the gap between germline ends came to 3 bases. The germline V gene encodes CDR1 SGHRS and CDR2 YFSETQ. The CDR3 nucleotides are TGCGCCAGCAGCTTGGCCGACACCGGGGAGCTGTTTTTT. As protein: CASSLADTGELFF.

The chain uses TRBV7-3 and TRBJ2-3; TRBD2 matches 14 bases. This CDR3 region has 16 residues. CDR1 and CDR2 from the germline V gene are SGHTA and FQGTGA. V was clipped by 5 bases and J by 6 bases; unmatched bases: 7. CDR3 nucleotides: TGTGCCAGCAGCCGAGGACTAGCGGGAGGTCCGGATACGCAGTATTTT. It specifies CASSRGLAGGPDTQYF.

The rearrangement joins TRBV6-5 to TRBJ1-2; 9 bases match TRBD1. Germline V CDR1 and CDR2: MNHEY, SVGAGI. This CDR3 has 13 residues. V shed 10 bases and J 8 bases; nucleotides not matched to a gene: 11. CDR3 amino acids: CATLRTGDGGYTF. The CDR3 DNA follows: TGTGCCACCCTCCGGACAGGGGATGGAGGCTACACCTTC.

The chain employs TRBV11-3 and TRBJ2-7, with D unclear. The CDR3 runs 14 residues. Germline V lookup: CDR1 SGHNT, CDR2 YENEEA. V was clipped by 0 bases and J by 2 bases, with 8 bases between them. CDR3 DNA: TGTGCCAGCAGCTTAGAAGGCAGAACCTACGAGCAGTACTTC. It translates to CASSLEGRTYEQYF.

The chain links TRBV21-1 to TRBJ2-1; TRBD2 is the table's D call and was not checked against the DNA. TRBV21-1 is an annotated pseudogene. This CDR3 is built from 18 residues. The CDR3 DNA reads as TGTGCCAGCAGCAAAGATGGAGGGAGAGAAGCGGGGCCTAATGAGCAGTTCTTC. Amino acid sequence: CASSKDGGREAGPNEQFF.

The chain carries TRBV24-1 and TRBJ2-5, with D unresolved. The V gene lost 2 bases and the J gene lost 5 bases, with 14 bases spanning the gap. Germline assignment: CDR1 KGHDR and CDR2 SFDVKD. This CDR3 is 15 amino acids long. In DNA form, the CDR3 reads TGTGCCACCAGTGATTCGAAATATCTTCGGGAGACCCAGTACTTC. Protein sequence: CATSDSKYLRETQYF.

The chain joins TRBV6-5 to TRBJ2-1, with a weak D call TRBD1 (6 bases). Trimming took 4 bases from V and 7 from J, leaving 20 bases between them. This CDR3 is 16 amino acids long. Per germline, CDR1 MNHEY and CDR2 SVGAGI. CDR3 sequence reads: CASSWGPPGWGNEQFF. CDR3 nucleotides: TGTGCCAGCAGTTGGGGGCCCCCCGGGTGGGGAAATGAGCAGTTCTTC.

This clone appeared a few times. The chain couples TRBV3-1 (or the pseudogene TRBV3-2) to TRBJ2-7; D unclear. V was shortened by 3 bases and J by 1 base, with 13 bases between the two germline ends. The CDR3 consists of 15 residues. Germline assignment: CDR1 LGHDT and CDR2 YNNKEL (reference sequence). The chain's CDR3 is CASSQGTFLSYEQYF. Written as DNA, the CDR3 is TGTGCCAGCAGCCAGGGCACATTTCTTTCCTACGAGCAGTACTTC.

The chain recombines TRBV7-3 with TRBJ2-7; no reliable D call. The germline V gene encodes CDR1 SGHTA and CDR2 FQGTGA. The CDR3 spans 12 residues. The V and J ends lost 1 base and 3 bases respectively, with 4 bases between them. The CDR3 loop reads CASSLIYYEQYF. Here the CDR3 DNA reads TGTGCCAGCAGCTTAATCTACTACGAGCAGTACTTC. Using reference TRBV7-3 and TRBJ2-7 for the parts outside the CDR3, the full variable domain is GAGVSQTPSNKVTEKGKYVELRCDPISGHTALYWYRQSLGQGPEFLIYFQGTGAADDSGLPNDRFFAVRPEGSVSTLKIQRTERGDSAVYLCASSLIYYEQYFGPGTRLTVT.